A single sample is the source of the 30 T cell receptor beta chains below, sequenced in a study of OX40 agonist ivuxolimab in advanced cancers. Sequenced by immunoSEQ multiplex PCR; TCRdb stores in-frame clones only, minus some. The sample contains over 55,000 clones, about 89% of which appear only once. The starting material was CD4+ or CD8+ T cells sorted from blood, obtained in a trial of the OX40 agonist ivuxolimab. The receptors derive from an adult with an advanced solid tumor such as melanoma, head and neck, liver or kidney cancer.

V gene TRBV28 combines with J gene TRBJ2-7, with unresolved D. The CDR3 is made up of 12 amino acids. CDR1 is MDHEN and CDR2 is SYDVKM in the germline V gene. V shed 4 bases and J shed 3 bases, with 7 bases lying between them. This CDR3 is CASSSKRYEQYF. The DNA for the CDR3 is TGTGCCAGCAGTTCGAAGCGCTACGAGCAGTACTTC.

This clone was seen just once. The chain employs TRBV30 and TRBJ2-7, with D possibly being TRBD1 (6 bases). The CDR3 covers 14 residues. Germline CDR1 reads GTSNPN; CDR2 reads SVGIG (reference sequence). Trimming took 1 base from V and 5 from J, leaving 15 bases between them. CDR3 sequence: CAWSAAQGYHEQYF. The CDR3 DNA reads TGTGCCTGGAGTGCAGCCCAGGGGTACCACGAGCAGTACTTC.

In this sample, this clone turned up once. The chain has TRBV12-2 and TRBJ2-3; the table calls TRBD2, which could not be checked here. TRBV12-2 is tagged as a pseudogene. The length of the CDR3 is 16 residues. The CDR3 sequence is CASRLDLAGYTDTQYF. CDR3 coding DNA: TGTGCAAGTCGCTTAGACCTAGCGGGTTATACAGATACGCAGTATTTT.

This sequence joins TRBV28 and TRBJ1-3; TRBD1 is a possible D gene (5 bases). Trimming left V 6 bases short and J 5 bases short, with 17 bases between. Germline V lookup: CDR1 MDHEN, CDR2 SYDVKM. This CDR3 comprises 15 residues. Written as DNA, the CDR3 is TGTGCCAGCAGGGGGAAGACAGACCTCAGAAACACCATATATTTT. Its translation is CASRGKTDLRNTIYF.

The chain joins TRBV4-3 to TRBJ1-4, with D possibly matching TRBD1 (6 bases). Looked up from germline, CDR1 is LGHNA and CDR2 is YSLEER. The length of the CDR3 is 14 residues. V gave up 0 bases and J gave up 8 bases, with 10 bases separating them. CDR3 in DNA: TGCGCCAGCAGCCAAGATCTGGGGACAGAAAAACTGTTTTTT. Its protein is CASSQDLGTEKLFF.

V and J are TRBV11-2 and TRBJ1-3; D gene unclear. This CDR3 spans 12 amino acids. V was cut by 5 bases and J by 8 bases, with 10 bases left in between. Germline V gene sequence: CDR1 SGHAT, CDR2 FQNNGV. CDR3 sequence: CASSPIGYTIYF. CDR3 DNA: TGTGCCAGCAGCCCGATAGGCTACACCATATATTTT.

V usage is TRBV5-1 and J usage is TRBJ1-3; D not resolved. Trimming removed 3 bases at V and 5 bases at J, with 9 bases between. CDR1 is SGHRS and CDR2 is YFSETQ in the germline V gene. The CDR3 spans 13 residues. CDR3 loop: CASSSGSRNTIYF. CDR3 in DNA: TGCGCCAGCAGCTCTGGGTCTAGAAACACCATATATTTT. Using reference TRBV5-1 and TRBJ1-3 for the parts outside the CDR3, the full variable domain is KAGVTQTPRYLIKTRGQQVTLSCSPISGHRSVSWYQQTPGQGLQFLFEYFSETQRNKGNFPGRFSGRQFSNSRSEMNVSTLELGDSALYLCASSSGSRNTIYFGEGSWLTVV.

This chain uses TRBV19 with TRBJ2-3, with 8 bases matching TRBD2. Germline values: CDR1 LNHDA, CDR2 SQIVND (reference sequence). This CDR3 has 15 residues. The V gene end was trimmed by 4 bases and the J gene end by 1 base; junction bases not matched to a gene: 4. DNA for the CDR3: TGTGCCAGTAGTAGGTCTAGCGGGCGCACAGATACGCAGTATTTT. It is translated as CASSRSSGRTDTQYF.

This chain connects TRBV4-1 to TRBJ2-7, with TRBD1 matching 7 bases. The CDR3 is made up of 13 amino acids. The V gene end was trimmed by 4 bases and the J gene end by 1 base; junction bases not matched to a gene: 1. Germline lookup yields CDR1 MGHRA and CDR2 YSYEKL. The CDR3 loop reads CASSPGGSYEQYF. The CDR3, as DNA: TGCGCCAGCAGCCCAGGGGGATCCTACGAGCAGTACTTC.

The chain links TRBV6-1 to TRBJ2-1; no clear D. From germline, CDR1 is MNHNS and CDR2 SASEGT. V shed 2 bases and J shed 3 bases, with 11 bases lying between them. The CDR3 runs to 15 residues. CDR3 DNA: TGTGCCAGCAGTGAACAGGCACAGAGCTACAATGAGCAGTTCTTC. This translates into CASSEQAQSYNEQFF.

The chain joins TRBV11-2 to TRBJ1-4; D is undetermined. Germline V gene data show CDR1 as SGHAT and CDR2 as FQNNGV. The CDR3 length is 15 residues. The germline V and J ends were trimmed by 8 bases and 0 bases, with 13 bases remaining between them. CDR3 sequence reads: CASGRVGATNEKLFF. CDR3 nucleotide sequence: TGTGCCAGCGGAAGGGTAGGAGCAACTAATGAAAAACTGTTTTTT.

This clone appeared once. The chain couples TRBV2 to TRBJ2-3, with D maybe TRBD1 (6 bases). The germline V and J ends were trimmed by 3 bases and 7 bases, with 17 bases remaining between them. The CDR3 is 15 amino acids. The germline V gene has CDR1 SNHLY and CDR2 FYNNEI. This chain's CDR3 is CASSDPNLRGNTQYF. The CDR3 nucleotides read TGTGCCAGCAGTGATCCGAACTTAAGGGGGAATACGCAGTATTTT.

The chain joins TRBV19 to TRBJ1-5; D is possibly TRBD1 (6 bases). This CDR3 has 16 amino acids. Germline CDR1 and CDR2: LNHDA and SQIVND (reference sequence). Trimming took 0 bases from V and 6 from J, leaving 15 bases between them. The DNA of the CDR3 is TGTGCCAGTAGTATAGATAAGGGCAGGGGAACTCAGCCCCAGCATTTT. It translates to CASSIDKGRGTQPQHF.

The gene calls are TRBV5-6 and TRBJ2-1, with D possibly TRBD1 on 5 matching bases. Germline V gene sequence: CDR1 SGHDT, CDR2 YYEEEE. CDR3 length: 15 amino acids. V dropped 2 bases and J dropped 3 bases, with 12 bases sitting between them. CDR3 sequence (DNA): TGTGCCAGCAGCTTTGCCGCTCAGGGCTACAATGAGCAGTTCTTC. Translating it yields CASSFAAQGYNEQFF.

The V gene is TRBV5-6, the J gene TRBJ2-7; D is ambiguous. V lost 0 bases to trimming and J lost 3 bases, with 7 bases between them. This CDR3 is 13 amino acids long. CDR1 is SGHDT, CDR2 YYEEEE, per germline. The CDR3 coding sequence is TGTGCCAGCAGCTTGGGTCAACTCTACGAGCAGTACTTC. It specifies CASSLGQLYEQYF.

Points on this clone: At one of its ends the junction is not consistent with the germline gene, which may arise from a read error. This chain links TRBV29-1 with TRBJ1-2; the match to TRBD1 covers 7 bases. The CDR3 consists of 12 residues. Germline lookup yields CDR1 SQVTM and CDR2 ANQGSEA. DNA for the CDR3: TGCAGCGTCGAAGTCTACAGGGGTGGCTACACCTTC. Encoded protein: CSVEVYRGGYTF.

This chain joins TRBV19 and TRBJ1-4; 9 bases map to TRBD1. The CDR3 is 14 amino acids. The V segment lost 6 bases and the J segment 6 bases; nucleotides outside the gene matches: 5. Germline lookup yields CDR1 LNHDA and CDR2 SQIVND (reference sequence). The CDR3 nucleotides read TGTGCCAGTAGACGGGACAGGGAATATGAAAAACTGTTTTTT. Residues: CASRRDREYEKLFF.

This chain joins TRBV7-2 and TRBJ2-7, with D maybe TRBD2 (5 bases). Deletions cut 5 bases from V and 1 base from J, with 12 bases between. CDR1 is SGHTA, CDR2 FQGNSA, per germline. CDR3 size: 14 residues. CDR3 DNA: TGTGCCAGCAGCAGTACCCGGGGATCCTACGAGCAGTACTTC. Translating gives CASSSTRGSYEQYF.

A remark on this clone: Given the absence of the conserved phenylalanine or tryptophan at the CDR3 end, a read error is likely. It is unclear where the CDR3 begins or ends on the DNA, so no DNA is shown, and the CDR3 is as TCRdb lists it. The J gene is TRBJ2-7, the V gene TRBV10-3; the DNA was not compared with TRBD2, the D call given in the table. The CDR3 is made up of 13 amino acids, end residues included. Looked up from germline, CDR1 is ENHRY and CDR2 is SYGVKD. CDR3 amino acids: CAISDDSGTSVGI.

The chain recombines TRBV10-3 with TRBJ1-2; D is undetermined. The CDR3 is made up of 14 amino acids. The germline V gene has CDR1 ENHRY and CDR2 SYGVKD. V lost 3 bases and J lost 3, with 11 bases in between. This CDR3 is CAISEGPGDYGYTF. The CDR3 DNA reads as TGTGCCATCAGTGAAGGGCCGGGTGACTATGGCTACACCTTC.

J is TRBJ2-1 and V is TRBV25-1; 11 bases are shared with TRBD2. The J segment lost 10 bases and the V segment lost 4 bases, leaving 6 bases of the junction unmatched. CDR1 is MGHDK, CDR2 SYGVNS, per germline. The CDR3 length is 14 residues. CDR3 sequence reads: CASSVAGGPGEQFF. The DNA for the CDR3 is TGTGCCAGCAGTGTAGCGGGAGGGCCAGGAGAGCAGTTCTTC.

The CDR3 nucleotides read TGTGCTAGTGGTCCCAGACAAGAACTCACAGATACGCAGTATTTT. This codes for CASGPRQELTDTQYF. The chain joins TRBV12-5 to TRBJ2-3; D ambiguous. The germline V gene has CDR1 LGHNT and CDR2 FRNRAP. CDR3 length: 15 amino acids. V was cut by 5 bases and J by 2 bases, with 14 bases left in between.

This chain links TRBV5-8 with TRBJ1-4; D remains ambiguous. Germline lookup yields CDR1 SGHTS and CDR2 YDEGEE. The CDR3 is made up of 12 amino acids. With 6 bases removed from V and 8 bases from J, the gap between germline ends came to 11 bases. The CDR3 DNA reads as TGTGCCAGCACCCCCCGAGAGGAAAAACTGTTTTTT. Protein product: CASTPREEKLFF.

This clone was recorded once. The chain has TRBV5-1 and TRBJ2-2; no clear D gene. V gave up 1 base and J gave up 4 bases, with 5 bases separating them. Germline V gene sequence: CDR1 SGHRS, CDR2 YFSETQ. The CDR3 consists of 13 residues. In nucleotides, the CDR3 is TGCGCCAGCAGCTTGTCAAGCACCGGGGAGCTGTTTTTT. This codes for CASSLSSTGELFF.

On this clone: A read error may produce the germline difference seen at one junction end. This chain connects TRBV6-1 to TRBJ2-1; 9 bases map to TRBD2. Germline V gene data show CDR1 as MNHNS and CDR2 as SASEGT. This CDR3 comprises 14 residues. The CDR3 loop is CASISQREVNGQFF. The DNA of the CDR3 is TGTGCCAGCATAAGTCAGCGGGAGGTCAATGGGCAGTTCTTC.

The rearrangement joins TRBV5-4 to TRBJ1-3; possible D gene TRBD1, 6 bases. This CDR3 spans 15 amino acids. CDR1 SGHNT and CDR2 YYREEE come from the germline V gene (reference sequence). Trimming removed 4 bases at V and 2 bases at J, with 13 bases between. CDR3 sequence: CASSLPGTPGNTIYF. CDR3 DNA: TGTGCCAGCAGCCTCCCCGGGACACCTGGAAACACCATATATTTT.

CDR3 nucleotide sequence: TGCGCCAGCAGCTTGGGAGGGGATACGCAGTATTTT. Its protein product is CASSLGGDTQYF. The V gene is TRBV5-1, the J gene TRBJ2-3, with a tentative D call TRBD2 (5 bases). The CDR3 covers 12 residues. V shed 0 bases and J shed 6 bases, with 5 bases lying between them. The germline gives CDR1 SGHRS, CDR2 YFSETQ.

This chain uses TRBV5-1 with TRBJ2-3; 10 bases are shared with TRBD1. Germline V gene data show CDR1 as SGHRS and CDR2 as YFSETQ. The CDR3 length is 13 residues. J was trimmed by 5 bases and V by 5 bases; bases with no gene match: 2. CDR3 loop: CASRGDRGDTQYF. The CDR3 DNA is TGCGCCAGCAGGGGGGACAGGGGAGATACGCAGTATTTT.

In this sample, this clone turned up once. This chain uses TRBV5-6 with TRBJ2-2; D is unclear. This CDR3 comprises 13 residues. The V gene's germline CDR1 is SGHDT and CDR2 YYEEEE. V shed 2 bases and J shed 8 bases, with 10 bases lying between them. Written as DNA, the CDR3 is TGTGCCAGCAGCTTCTCCTTCTCGGGGGAGCTGTTTTTT. Its translation: CASSFSFSGELFF. Filled out from reference TRBV5-6 and TRBJ2-2, the complete variable domain reads DAGVTQSPTHLIKTRGQQVTLRCSPKSGHDTVSWYQQALGQGPQFIFQYYEEEERQRGNFPDRFSGHQFPNYSSELNVNALLLGDSALYLCASSFSFSGELFFGEGSRLTVL.

The V call is TRBV6-5, the J call TRBJ1-2; 9 positions match TRBD1. The trim removed 6 bases at V and 2 bases at J, leaving 4 bases unmatched. CDR3 size: 14 residues. CDR1 and CDR2 from the germline V gene are MNHEY and SVGAGI. CDR3 coding DNA: TGTGCCAGCAGGGCCACAGGGGGCAACTATGGCTACACCTTC. Encoded protein: CASRATGGNYGYTF.